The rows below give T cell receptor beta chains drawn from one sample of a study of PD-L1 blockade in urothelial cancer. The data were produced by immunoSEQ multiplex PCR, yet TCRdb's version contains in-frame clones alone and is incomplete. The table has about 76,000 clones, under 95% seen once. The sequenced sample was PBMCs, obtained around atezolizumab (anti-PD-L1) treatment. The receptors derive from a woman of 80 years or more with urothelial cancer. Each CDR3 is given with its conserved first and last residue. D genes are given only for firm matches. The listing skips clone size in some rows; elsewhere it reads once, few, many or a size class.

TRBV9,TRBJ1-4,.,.,TGTGCCAGCAGCGTAGCTGGGACGGCGGGGGAAAAACTGTTTTTT,CASSVAGTAGEKLFF
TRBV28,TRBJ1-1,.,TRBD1,TGTGCCAGCAGCCGACAGGGCACGAACACTGAAGCTTTCTTT,CASSRQGTNTEAFF
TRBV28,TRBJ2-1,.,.,TGTGCCAGCAGTTTTTCTGCAGACAATGAGCAGTTCTTC,CASSFSADNEQFF
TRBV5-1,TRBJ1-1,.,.,TGCGCCAGCTCCGGACGGCGGGACACTGAAGCTTTCTTT,CASSGRRDTEAFF
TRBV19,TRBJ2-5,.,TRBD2,TGTGCCAGTAGTATTTCGCGCGGGAGTGTGCAAGAGACCCAGTACTTC,CASSISRGSVQETQYF
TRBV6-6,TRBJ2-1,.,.,TGTGCCAGCAGGTTTGCTCAGACGGGTCGCAATGAGCAGTTCTTC,CASRFAQTGRNEQFF
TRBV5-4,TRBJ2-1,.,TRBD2,TGTGCCAGCAGCTTGGGAGGGGGTAGCGGGAGGTTAGGGTGGGAGCAGTTCTTC,CASSLGGGSGRLGWEQFF
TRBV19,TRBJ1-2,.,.,TGTGCCAGTATGGACAGAAACTATGGCTACACCTTC,CASMDRNYGYTF
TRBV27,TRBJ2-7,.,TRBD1,TGTGCCAGCAGTCGCCCGCCCGGACAGGGTAGCTACGAGCAGTACTTC,CASSRPPGQGSYEQYF
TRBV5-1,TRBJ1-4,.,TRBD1,TGCGCCAGCAGCTTTACGGGACAGGGACTCACAACTGCTAATGAAAAACTGTTTTTT,CASSFTGQGLTTANEKLFF
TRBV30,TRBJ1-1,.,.,TGTGCCTGGAGTGGAGGGGGATCCGACGCTGAAGCTTTCTTT,CAWSGGGSDAEAFF
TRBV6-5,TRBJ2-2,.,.,TGTGCCAGCAGTTCGGTGGGGGGGCAGAGCACCGGGGAGCTGTTTTTT,CASSSVGGQSTGELFF
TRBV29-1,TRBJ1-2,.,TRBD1,TGCAGCGTAGTCACAGGGGGCAATAACTATGGCTACACCTTC,CSVVTGGNNYGYTF
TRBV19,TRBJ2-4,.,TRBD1,TGTGCCAGTAGCTCCCAGGGGGCAGCCATTCAGTACTTC,CASSSQGAAIQYF
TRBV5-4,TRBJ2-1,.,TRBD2,TGTGCCAGCAGCTTGGGCGGGAGCTCCTACAATGAGCAGTTCTTC,CASSLGGSSYNEQFF
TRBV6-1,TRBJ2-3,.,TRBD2,TGTGCCAGTCAGGTAGCGGGAGCTGAAGGGAGGTATTTT,CASQVAGAEGRYF
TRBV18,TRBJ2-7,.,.,TGTGCCAGCTCACCACCGGGACTCCCCTACGAGCAGTACTTC,CASSPPGLPYEQYF
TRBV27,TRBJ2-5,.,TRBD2,TGTGCCAGCAGGACTAGCGGGGGGCAAGAGACCCAGTACTTC,CASRTSGGQETQYF
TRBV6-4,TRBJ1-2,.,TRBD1,TGTGCCAGGAAAAGACAGGGAAGCTATGGCTACACCTTC,CARKRQGSYGYTF
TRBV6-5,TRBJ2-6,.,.,TGTGCCAGCAGTTCCCTTTCTGGGGCCAACGTCCTGACTTTC,CASSSLSGANVLTF
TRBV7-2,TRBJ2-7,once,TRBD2,TGTGCCAGCAGCCTGACTAGCGGGAGGGCCCACGAGCAGTACTTC,CASSLTSGRAHEQYF
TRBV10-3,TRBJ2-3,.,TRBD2,TGTGCCATCAGTGAGTCTTGGCTAGCGGGAGGAACAGATACGCAGTATTTT,CAISESWLAGGTDTQYF
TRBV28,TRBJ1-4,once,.,TGTGCCAGCGGGCGTTCGGGGGGCGGTAATGAAAAACTGTTTTTT,CASGRSGGGNEKLFF
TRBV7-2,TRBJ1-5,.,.,TGTGCCAGCAGCTATACACAGGGCCTTAGCAATCAGCCCCAGCATTTT,CASSYTQGLSNQPQHF
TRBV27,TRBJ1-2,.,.,TGTGCCAGCAGTTCTGGGAGAGGGAGGGTCACCTTC,CASSSGRGRVTF
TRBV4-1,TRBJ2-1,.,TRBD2,TGCGCCAGCAGACCAAACCCGCGGGAGGTAAGCTCCTACAATGAGCAGTTCTTC,CASRPNPREVSSYNEQFF
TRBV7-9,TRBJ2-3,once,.,TGTGCCAGCAGCTCCATAGATACGCAGTATTTT,CASSSIDTQYF
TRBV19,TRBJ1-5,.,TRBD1,TGTGCCAGTAGTCCTCGGGAGACAGGGATAGGTCAGCCCCAGCATTTT,CASSPRETGIGQPQHF
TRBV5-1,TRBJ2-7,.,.,TGCGCCAGCAGCCCGCCCGGGGGGCCGCCCTACGAGCAGTACTTC,CASSPPGGPPYEQYF
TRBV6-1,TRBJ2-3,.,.,TGTGCCAGCAGTGAACTAACCGGGAAGCAGTATTTT,CASSELTGKQYF
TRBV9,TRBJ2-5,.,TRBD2,TGTGCCAGCAGCGGAACTAGCGGGGCTCAAGAGACCCAGTACTTC,CASSGTSGAQETQYF
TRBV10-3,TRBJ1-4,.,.,TGTGCCATCAGTGAGTCCGCAGGGCTCAATGAAAAACTGTTTTTT,CAISESAGLNEKLFF
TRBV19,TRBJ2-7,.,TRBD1,TGTGCCAGTAGCCCCGGGACAGGGGCTTCCTACGAGCAGTACTTC,CASSPGTGASYEQYF
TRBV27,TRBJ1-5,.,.,TGTGCCAGCAGTTTATACTACAGGGCTCTTGGTCAGCCCCAGCATTTT,CASSLYYRALGQPQHF
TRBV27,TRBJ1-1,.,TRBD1,TGTGCCAGCAGTTTGACAGGGCTGAACACTGAAGCTTTCTTT,CASSLTGLNTEAFF
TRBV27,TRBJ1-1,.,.,TGTGCCAGCAGGCGCCAGGGGAACACTGAAGCTTTCTTT,CASRRQGNTEAFF
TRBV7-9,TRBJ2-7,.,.,TGTGCCAGCGGGCCCTCCTACGAGCAGTACTTC,CASGPSYEQYF
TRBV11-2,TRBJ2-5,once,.,TGTGCCAGCAGCTCAGGGACAACCCAAGAGACCCAGTACTTC,CASSSGTTQETQYF
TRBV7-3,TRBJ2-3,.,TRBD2,TGTGCCAGCAGCTTAACGGGCGGGAGGTTCGTAGATACGCAGTATTTT,CASSLTGGRFVDTQYF
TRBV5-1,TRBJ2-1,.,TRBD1,TGCGCCAGCAGCGCCGGGACAGGGGGCTTTGAGCAGTTCTTC,CASSAGTGGFEQFF
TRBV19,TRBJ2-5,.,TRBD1,TGTGCCAGTAGTATCACCGGGACAGGGCTAGAGACCCAGTACTTC,CASSITGTGLETQYF
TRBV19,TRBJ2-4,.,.,TGTCGGCCCGCACCCAAAGAGGGCAAAAACATTCAGTACTTC,CRPAPKEGKNIQYF
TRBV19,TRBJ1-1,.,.,TGTGCCAGTTCTCCTGACAGGCACACTGAAGCTTTCTTT,CASSPDRHTEAFF
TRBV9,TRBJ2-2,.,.,TGTGCCAGCAGCGTACTTCCGGAAACAGCGAACACCGGGGAGCTGTTTTTT,CASSVLPETANTGELFF
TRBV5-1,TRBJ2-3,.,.,TGCGCCAGCAGCCGGGCAGGGGAAAACACAGATACGCAGTATTTT,CASSRAGENTDTQYF
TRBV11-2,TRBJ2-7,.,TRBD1,TGTGCCAGCAGTTTAGGGGGCAATTCCTACGAGCAGTACTTC,CASSLGGNSYEQYF
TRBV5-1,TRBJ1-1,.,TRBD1,TGCGCCAGCAGCCTGGGACAGTCGGACACTGAAGCTTTCTTT,CASSLGQSDTEAFF
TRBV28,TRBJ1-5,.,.,TGTGCCAGCAGGAGACTCGTCAATCAGCCCCAGCATTTT,CASRRLVNQPQHF
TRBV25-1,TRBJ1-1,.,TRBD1,TGTGCCAGCAGTGAATCCCAGGGACAGGGAGCTTTCTTT,CASSESQGQGAFF
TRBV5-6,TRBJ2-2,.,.,TGTGCCAGCAGTCTCAGGGTGAATACCGGGGAGCTGTTTTTT,CASSLRVNTGELFF
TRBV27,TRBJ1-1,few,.,TGTGCCAGCAGCCCTCGTTCCAGGAACACTGAAGCTTTCTTT,CASSPRSRNTEAFF
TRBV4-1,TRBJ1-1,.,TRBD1,TGCGCCAGCAGCCACGACAGGGCCCCGGTGGACACTGAAGCTTTCTTT,CASSHDRAPVDTEAFF
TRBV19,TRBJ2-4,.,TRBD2,TGTGCCAGTAGTATAGATAGCGGGAGGGCGGATTACATTCAGTACTTC,CASSIDSGRADYIQYF
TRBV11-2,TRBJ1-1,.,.,TGTGCCAGCAGCTTAATCTTCCGGGCGGGCACTGAAGCTTTCTTT,CASSLIFRAGTEAFF
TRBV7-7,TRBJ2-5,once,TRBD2,TGTGCCAGCAGCTTATTTCTAGCGGAAACAGAGACCCAGTACTTC,CASSLFLAETETQYF
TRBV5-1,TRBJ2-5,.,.,TGCGCCAGCAGCCTCAGCGGGCAAGAGACCCAGTACTTC,CASSLSGQETQYF